This entry is about one TCR beta chain. No cognate antigen has been identified for it. No base quality information exists; no much larger clone differs at one position. The source of the sample is a study of shared T cell receptors in the human thymus (dated by TCRdb to 2020 to 2022). Looking at the study overall: The study examined how self-reactive, shared T-cell receptor alpha chains are generated in the human thymus.

There are 14 amino acids in the CDR3, from cysteine to phenylalanine inclusive. The only DNA kept is the CDR3, 42 bases in frame from the first base. V lost 2 bases and J lost 4 bases, and the count of bases not matched to a germline gene is 2. CDR1 and CDR2, per the germline V gene, are MDHEN and SYDVKM. Receptor amplification or capture employed the immunoSEQ multiplex PCR assay. Imported from immuneACCESS, the table was reduced by TCRdb to in-frame sequences with V and J called. These copies leave out some clones; in studies compared against another copy, an unresolved V gene accounts for under half, and the cause of the remainder is not known. For this sample there are 630,000 or so clones; approximately 89% appear just once. The top ten clones comprise just under 0.0095% of the sample. The same data also contributed to another study, on human thymus T cells. According to the second study: Donors were immunologically healthy infants undergoing open corrective cardiac surgery for congenital heart defects in Finland. Thymus tissue was collected as surgical resects that were removed during corrective cardiac surgery. Usage of V and J gene segments appeared to be biased in both the thymic and the peripheral blood repertoires. Highly overlapping thymic TCR repertoires among unrelated individuals were reported in the related research. The study described the TCR alpha and beta repertoires in under 10 infant thymus samples and a few matching peripheral blood samples. The infant donors were about 7 to 244 days old, and the cohort included five to seven males and two females. Thymocytes were released mechanically from tissue and stored at -70 °C as pellets of about 9-32 million cells. Genomic DNA was extracted from frozen cell pellets with a QIAsymphony instrument. The immunoSEQ multiplex PCR assay was used to amplify the TCRB and TCRAD loci from a standardized amount of quality-controlled genomic DNA. The amplicons covered the V(D)J region and were long enough to include the CDR3 and to identify the V and J genes. Through the commercial immunoSEQ service, the amplicons were sequenced on an Illumina platform. Primer bias and sequencing errors were corrected using previously described methods, and TCRAD and TCRB definitions followed the IMGT database. The repertoires were analysed using immunoSEQ Analyzer 3.0 and VDJTools for basic statistics, V/J segment usage, diversity estimates, rarefaction and pairwise overlap. To estimate diversity, the Chao1, ChaoE, Efron-Thisted, Shannon and inverse Simpson indices were applied, and diversity was also estimated on datasets down-sampled to the smallest sample. Repertoire overlap was assessed by strict matching of CDR3 nucleotide sequence, V gene and J gene, and clustering was done by Jaccard-based multidimensional scaling. On average, thymus samples gave hundreds of thousands of unique TCRB clonotypes, whereas blood samples gave about 84,000.

This sequence was found in a boy in the first two years of life with a congenital heart defect. Donor details come from another sample of the same person, matched by shared clones. The sequenced material came from thymocytes. The sequence joins TRBV28 to TRBJ2-7; the junction holds 10 bases that match TRBD1. The CDR3 is CASSLDRGQYEQYF. The DNA reads as follows: TGTGCCAGCAGTTTAGACAGGGGGCAGTACGAGCAGTACTTC. With the portions outside the CDR3 filled from the reference TRBV28 and TRBJ2-7 genes, the complete variable region becomes DVKVTQSSRYLVKRTGEKVFLECVQDMDHENMFWYRQDPGLGLRLIYFSYDVKMKEKGDIPEGYSVSREKKERFSLILESASTNQTSMYLCASSLDRGQYEQYFGPGTRLTVT.